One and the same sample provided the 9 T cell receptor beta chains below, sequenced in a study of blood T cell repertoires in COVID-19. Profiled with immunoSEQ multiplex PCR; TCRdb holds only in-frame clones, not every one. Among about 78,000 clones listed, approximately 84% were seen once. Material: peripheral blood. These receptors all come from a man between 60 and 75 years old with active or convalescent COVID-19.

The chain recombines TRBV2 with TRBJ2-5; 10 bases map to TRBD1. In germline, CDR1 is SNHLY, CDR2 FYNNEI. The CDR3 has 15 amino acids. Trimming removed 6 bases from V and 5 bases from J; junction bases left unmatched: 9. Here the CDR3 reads CASSAGTGAWETQYF. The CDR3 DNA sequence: TGTGCCAGCAGCGCCGGGACAGGGGCCTGGGAGACCCAGTACTTC.

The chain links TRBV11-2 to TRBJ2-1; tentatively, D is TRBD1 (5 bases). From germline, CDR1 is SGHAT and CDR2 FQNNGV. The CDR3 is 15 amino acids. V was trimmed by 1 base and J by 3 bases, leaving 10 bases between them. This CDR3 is CASSLVQELYNEQFF. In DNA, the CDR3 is TGTGCCAGCAGCTTAGTACAGGAGCTCTACAATGAGCAGTTCTTC.

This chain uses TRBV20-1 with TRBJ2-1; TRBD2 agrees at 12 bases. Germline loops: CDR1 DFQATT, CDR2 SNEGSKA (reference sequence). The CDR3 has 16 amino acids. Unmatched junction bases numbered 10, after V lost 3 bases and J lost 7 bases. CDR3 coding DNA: TGCAGTGCTAGTCTGGCTAGCGGGGGGGTAGGGAATGAGCAGTTCTTC. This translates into CSASLASGGVGNEQFF.

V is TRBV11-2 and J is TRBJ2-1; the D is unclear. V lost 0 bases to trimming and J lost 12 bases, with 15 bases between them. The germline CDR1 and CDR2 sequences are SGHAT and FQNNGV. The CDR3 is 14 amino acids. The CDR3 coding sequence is TGTGCCAGCAGCTTAGATTCCGGGTTCGCGGCGCAGTTCTTC. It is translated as CASSLDSGFAAQFF.

CDR3 sequence reads: CATSDLLKGTGAEIVETQYF. The CDR3 DNA follows: TGTGCCACCAGTGATTTACTCAAAGGTACAGGGGCCGAGATTGTAGAGACCCAGTACTTC. The V gene is TRBV24-1, the J gene TRBJ2-5; 7 bases line up with TRBD1. V lost 1 base to trimming and J lost 4 bases; unmatched junction nucleotides: 20. CDR1 KGHDR and CDR2 SFDVKD come from the germline V gene. The CDR3 is 20 residues long.

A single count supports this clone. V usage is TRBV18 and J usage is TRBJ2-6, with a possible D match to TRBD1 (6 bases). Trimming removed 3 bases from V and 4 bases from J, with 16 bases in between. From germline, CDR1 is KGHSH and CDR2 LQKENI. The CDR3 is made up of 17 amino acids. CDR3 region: CASSPLQGSRGANVLTF. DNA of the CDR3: TGTGCCAGCTCACCTTTACAGGGTTCGAGAGGGGCCAACGTCCTGACTTTC. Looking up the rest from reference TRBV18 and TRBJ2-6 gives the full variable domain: NAGVMQNPRHLVRRRGQEARLRCSPMKGHSHVYWYRQLPEEGLKFMVYLQKENIIDESGMPKERFSAEFPKEGPSILRIQQVVRGDSAAYFCASSPLQGSRGANVLTFGAGSRLTVL.

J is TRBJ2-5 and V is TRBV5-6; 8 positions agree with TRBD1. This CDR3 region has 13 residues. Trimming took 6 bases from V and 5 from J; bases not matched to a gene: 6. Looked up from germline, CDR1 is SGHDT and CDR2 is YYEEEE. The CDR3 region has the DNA TGTGCCAGCAACTTACAGGGGGGCGAGACCCAGTACTTC. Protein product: CASNLQGGETQYF.

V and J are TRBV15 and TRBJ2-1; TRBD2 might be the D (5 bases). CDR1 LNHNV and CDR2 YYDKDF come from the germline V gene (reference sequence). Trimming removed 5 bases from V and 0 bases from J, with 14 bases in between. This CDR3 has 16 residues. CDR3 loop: CATSLQRDPSYNEQFF. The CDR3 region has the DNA TGTGCCACCAGCTTGCAGAGGGATCCCTCCTACAATGAGCAGTTCTTC.

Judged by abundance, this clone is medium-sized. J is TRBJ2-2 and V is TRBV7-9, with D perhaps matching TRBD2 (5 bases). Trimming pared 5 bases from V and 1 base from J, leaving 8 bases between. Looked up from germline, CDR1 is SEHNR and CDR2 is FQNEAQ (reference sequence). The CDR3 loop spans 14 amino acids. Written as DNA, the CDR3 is TGTGCCAGCAGCCTGACTATGAACACCGGGGAGCTGTTTTTT. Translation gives CASSLTMNTGELFF.